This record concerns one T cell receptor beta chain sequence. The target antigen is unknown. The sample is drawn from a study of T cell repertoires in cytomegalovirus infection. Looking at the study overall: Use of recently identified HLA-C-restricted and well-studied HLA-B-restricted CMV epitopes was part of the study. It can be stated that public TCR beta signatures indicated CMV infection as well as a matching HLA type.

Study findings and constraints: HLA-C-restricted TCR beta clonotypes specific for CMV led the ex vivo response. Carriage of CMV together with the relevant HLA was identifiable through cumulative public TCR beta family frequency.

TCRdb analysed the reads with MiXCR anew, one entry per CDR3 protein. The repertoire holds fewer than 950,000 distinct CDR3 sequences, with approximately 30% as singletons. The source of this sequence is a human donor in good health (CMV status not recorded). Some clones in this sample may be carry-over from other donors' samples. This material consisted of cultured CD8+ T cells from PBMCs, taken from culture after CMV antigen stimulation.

CDR3 residues: CASREGLYEQYF. In nucleotides, the CDR3 is TGTGCCAGCAGGGAGGGGCTTTACGAGCAGTACTTC. The chain is built from TRBV25-1 and TRBJ2-7, with D perhaps matching TRBD2 (6 bases). V was cut by 6 bases and J by 4 bases, with 10 bases left in between. The CDR3 sequence is 12 residues long. Germline V gives CDR1 MGHDK, CDR2 SYGVNS.